This is a list of T cell receptor beta chains from one sample in a study of vaccination and CD4 T cells after COVID-19. For these TCRs, the target antigens are not known. TCRdb independently ran MiXCR on the PCR reads; one entry per CDR3 protein. The table records some 20,000 distinct CDR3 sequences, 44% of them present only once. The sequences come from CD4+ T cells from blood, cultured in vitro, collected before SARS-CoV-2 vaccination. The receptors originated from a human donor who had recovered from COVID-19. The CDR3 runs from the conserved cysteine through the conserved F or W. D genes are given only for firm matches. Size tells how often a clone was seen (once, few, many) or the class of an expanded clone, and some rows leave it out.

DNA: TGTGCCAGTAGTACCCTAGGACGGACCCACTATGGCTACACCTTC
CDR3: CASSTLGRTHYGYTF
J: TRBJ1-2
D: NA
V: TRBV19
size: NA

DNA: TGTGCCAGCAGCTTGAATCCCGGGACAGCCTCCTACGAGCAGTACTTC
CDR3: CASSLNPGTASYEQYF
J: TRBJ2-7
D: TRBD1
V: TRBV5-4
size: NA

DNA: TGCAGTGCTAGTAAATTAGCGGGCCGTTACGAGCAGTACTTC
CDR3: CSASKLAGRYEQYF
J: TRBJ2-7
D: TRBD2
V: TRBV20-1
size: NA

DNA: TGTGCCAGCAGGCAACGCCCTAGACTACCCTCCGAACCAGAGACCCAGTACTTC
CDR3: CASRQRPRLPSEPETQYF
J: TRBJ2-5
D: NA
V: TRBV27
size: few

DNA: TGTGCCAGCAGCCTCGCCGGGACAGGTCTACGGGATGAGCAGTTCTTC
CDR3: CASSLAGTGLRDEQFF
J: TRBJ2-1
D: TRBD1
V: TRBV7-3
size: NA

DNA: TGCGCCAGCAGCTTGGGGCAGGACAGGGGGCTTCACACTGAAGCTTTCTTT
CDR3: CASSLGQDRGLHTEAFF
J: TRBJ1-1
D: TRBD1
V: TRBV5-1
size: few

DNA: TGTGCCATCAGTGAGTCGGGTCAGGGCTACGAGCAGTACTTC
CDR3: CAISESGQGYEQYF
J: TRBJ2-7
D: NA
V: TRBV10-3
size: NA

DNA: TGTGCCAGCAGCTTAGGGACTAGCGGGGGGGCCAGAACCTACAATGAGCAGTTCTTC
CDR3: CASSLGTSGGARTYNEQFF
J: TRBJ2-1
D: TRBD2
V: TRBV7-2
size: NA

DNA: TGTGCCACCAGGACGGATGGAAACACCATATATTTT
CDR3: CATRTDGNTIYF
J: TRBJ1-3
D: NA
V: TRBV15
size: few

DNA: TGTGCCACCAGTGATTTGTCCCGGGACACCAACACCGGGGAGCTGTTTTTT
CDR3: CATSDLSRDTNTGELFF
J: TRBJ2-2
D: NA
V: TRBV24-1
size: NA

DNA: TGTGCCAGCAAGAGGGAGGAGGGGGCGAGGGTAGGAGCTTTCTTT
CDR3: CASKREEGARVGAFF
J: TRBJ1-1
D: TRBD1
V: TRBV2
size: NA

DNA: TGTGCCAGCAGTGTTGATAGGGGTTATGGCTACACCTTC
CDR3: CASSVDRGYGYTF
J: TRBJ1-2
D: NA
V: TRBV25-1
size: NA

DNA: TGTGCCAGCAGGGGTATGGCGGACAACTCCTACGAGCAGTACTTC
CDR3: CASRGMADNSYEQYF
J: TRBJ2-7
D: NA
V: TRBV6-2/TRBV6-3
size: NA

DNA: TGTGCCAGTAGTCCGGACTCGACAGATACGCAGTATTTT
CDR3: CASSPDSTDTQYF
J: TRBJ2-3
D: NA
V: TRBV19
size: few

DNA: TGTGCCAGCAGCGTAGCTACAGGGATGGGAGGCTACACCTTC
CDR3: CASSVATGMGGYTF
J: TRBJ1-2
D: NA
V: TRBV9
size: NA

DNA: TGTGCCAGCAGAGGGACTCTCGGCCCAGATACGCAGTATTTT
CDR3: CASRGTLGPDTQYF
J: TRBJ2-3
D: NA
V: TRBV6-1
size: few

DNA: TGTGCCAGCAGGCTCGGGGACAGGCGGGAAAAACTGTTTTTT
CDR3: CASRLGDRREKLFF
J: TRBJ1-4
D: TRBD1
V: TRBV6-2/TRBV6-3
size: NA

DNA: TGTGCCAGCAGGGGGAGGGGCAGAGAGGGTGAAGCTTTCTTT
CDR3: CASRGRGREGEAFF
J: TRBJ1-1
D: NA
V: TRBV6-1
size: few

DNA: TGCAGTGCTAGAAAGACTAGCGGGGGGGCTTTCGACAAAAACATTCAGTACTTC
CDR3: CSARKTSGGAFDKNIQYF
J: TRBJ2-4
D: TRBD2
V: TRBV20-1
size: NA

DNA: TGTGCCACCCGCAGGGAGGGTGGTTATGGCTACACCTTC
CDR3: CATRREGGYGYTF
J: TRBJ1-2
D: NA
V: TRBV19
size: NA

DNA: TGTGCCAGCAGCTTAAAAGAGACCCAGTACTTC
CDR3: CASSLKETQYF
J: TRBJ2-5
D: NA
V: TRBV11-2
size: NA

DNA: TGTGCCAGCAGCTTATACCTCCGTCCGCGGGGGGTTAAGGATGAGCAGTTCTTC
CDR3: CASSLYLRPRGVKDEQFF
J: TRBJ2-1
D: TRBD2
V: TRBV7-2
size: NA

DNA: TGTGCCAGCAGCTTAGCAGCGGGAGTGGGCAATGAGCAGTTCTTC
CDR3: CASSLAAGVGNEQFF
J: TRBJ2-1
D: TRBD2
V: TRBV7-9
size: NA

DNA: TGTGCCAGCAGCTTAACAGGGGGCGACTATGGCTACACCTTC
CDR3: CASSLTGGDYGYTF
J: TRBJ1-2
D: TRBD1
V: TRBV7-2
size: NA

DNA: TGTGCCAGCAGTATACAGGGTGACTATGGCTACACCTTC
CDR3: CASSIQGDYGYTF
J: TRBJ1-2
D: NA
V: TRBV28
size: few

DNA: TGTGCCAGCAGCCCTCAGAGCTCTAGCTCCTACGAGCAGTACTTC
CDR3: CASSPQSSSSYEQYF
J: TRBJ2-7
D: NA
V: TRBV7-6
size: few

DNA: TGTGCCAGTAGTATTAGCGAACAGCCGAACACTGAAGCTTTCTTT
CDR3: CASSISEQPNTEAFF
J: TRBJ1-1
D: NA
V: TRBV19
size: NA

DNA: TGTGCCAGCAGGACGGACAGGGCTGGAAACACCATATATTTT
CDR3: CASRTDRAGNTIYF
J: TRBJ1-3
D: TRBD1
V: TRBV2
size: few

DNA: TGCAGCGTTGAAGAGGCAGGGGTCGGCTATGGCTACACCTTC
CDR3: CSVEEAGVGYGYTF
J: TRBJ1-2
D: NA
V: TRBV29-1
size: NA

DNA: TGTGCCAGCTCACCCCTGGGACAGGGCAAGGCTGAAGCTTTCTTT
CDR3: CASSPLGQGKAEAFF
J: TRBJ1-1
D: TRBD1
V: TRBV18
size: NA

DNA: TGTGCCAGCAGTGTTAGTGTGGGTCCCGGGGCCCGCGGCTACACCTTC
CDR3: CASSVSVGPGARGYTF
J: TRBJ1-2
D: NA
V: TRBV28
size: NA

DNA: TGTGCCAGCAGCTTAGGCGACAGCTACAATGAGCAGTTCTTC
CDR3: CASSLGDSYNEQFF
J: TRBJ2-1
D: NA
V: TRBV11-2
size: NA

DNA: TGTGCCAGCTCAGGGGGACTCTTAAGAGATACGCAGTATTTT
CDR3: CASSGGLLRDTQYF
J: TRBJ2-3
D: NA
V: TRBV6-1
size: NA

DNA: TGTGCCAGCAGCTTAGGTAGCGGGGGATACAAAAACATTCAGTACTTC
CDR3: CASSLGSGGYKNIQYF
J: TRBJ2-4
D: TRBD2
V: TRBV7-8
size: NA

DNA: TGTGCCAGCAGGCTGACGGGGACCTACGAGCAGTACTTC
CDR3: CASRLTGTYEQYF
J: TRBJ2-7
D: NA
V: TRBV12-3/TRBV12-4
size: NA

DNA: TGTGCCATCAGTGAGTTGGGGGAGGGGAATTCACCCCTCCACTTT
CDR3: CAISELGEGNSPLHF
J: TRBJ1-6
D: NA
V: TRBV10-3
size: few

DNA: TGCGCCAGCAGCCAATCGGGGGGGCTGGAGACCCAGTACTTC
CDR3: CASSQSGGLETQYF
J: TRBJ2-5
D: TRBD2
V: TRBV4-3
size: NA

DNA: TGTGCCAGCAGTTACTTCGCAGGGGGGAACACTGAAGCTTTCTTT
CDR3: CASSYFAGGNTEAFF
J: TRBJ1-1
D: TRBD1
V: TRBV6-2/TRBV6-3
size: NA

DNA: TGTGCCAGCAGTCCGTCGCACAGGGGTCACTACGAGCAGTACTTC
CDR3: CASSPSHRGHYEQYF
J: TRBJ2-7
D: TRBD1
V: TRBV12-3/TRBV12-4
size: few

DNA: TGCAGTGCCACAGAAGGGGGAAATGGCTACACCTTC
CDR3: CSATEGGNGYTF
J: TRBJ1-2
D: NA
V: TRBV20-1
size: NA